A selection of T cell receptor beta chains follows, all from one sample in a study of CD8 T cells in Susac syndrome. Via MiXCR, TCRdb re-called the immunoSEQ multiplex PCR reads, giving one row per CDR3 protein. The sample lists a few hundred thousand distinct CDR3 sequences; around 89% were seen once. Sequencing was carried out using CD8+ T cells from PBMCs. The receptors were sampled from a human donor with multiple sclerosis. Each CDR3 is given with its conserved first and last residue. Each record gives: CDR3 DNA, CDR3 protein, D gene, V gene, clone size, J gene. D genes are given only for firm matches. Not every row has a clone size; where given, it reads once, few, many or a size class.

CDR3nt: TGCAGTGCAAACCCAATGGGACAGGGGGATGACAGCGATGGCTACACCTTC
CDR3aa: CSANPMGQGDDSDGYTF
d_gene: TRBD1
v_gene: TRBV20-1
abundance: once
j_gene: TRBJ1-2

CDR3nt: TGTGCCAGTAGGGCCCCTGGGGCCAACGTCCTGACTTTC
CDR3aa: CASRAPGANVLTF
d_gene: NA
v_gene: TRBV19
abundance: NA
j_gene: TRBJ2-6

CDR3nt: TGTGCCAGCAGACAGGGGTTAGATACGCAGTATTTT
CDR3aa: CASRQGLDTQYF
d_gene: TRBD1
v_gene: TRBV25-1
abundance: NA
j_gene: TRBJ2-3

CDR3nt: TGTGCCAGCAGTTACCGCGAGGGCATGAACACTGAAGCTTTCTTT
CDR3aa: CASSYREGMNTEAFF
d_gene: NA
v_gene: TRBV6-6
abundance: NA
j_gene: TRBJ1-1

CDR3nt: TGCGCCAGCAGCCAAGTGGGGACAGGGAGGGAGCAGTTCTTC
CDR3aa: CASSQVGTGREQFF
d_gene: TRBD1
v_gene: TRBV4-1
abundance: NA
j_gene: TRBJ2-1

CDR3nt: TGCGCCAGCAGCCACGAAGTGGGGACAGGGGGCTACGAGCAGTACTTC
CDR3aa: CASSHEVGTGGYEQYF
d_gene: TRBD1
v_gene: TRBV4-3
abundance: once
j_gene: TRBJ2-7

CDR3nt: TGTGCCAGCAGCTTAGAGGTAGCACTTCTACAAGAGACCCAGTACTTC
CDR3aa: CASSLEVALLQETQYF
d_gene: NA
v_gene: TRBV7-9
abundance: NA
j_gene: TRBJ2-5

CDR3nt: TGTGCCACAAGGGGGCGGGACATTCAGTACTTC
CDR3aa: CATRGRDIQYF
d_gene: TRBD1
v_gene: TRBV19
abundance: NA
j_gene: TRBJ2-4

CDR3nt: TGTGCCAGCAGTGTCCAAGTGAACACCGGGGAGCTGTTTTTT
CDR3aa: CASSVQVNTGELFF
d_gene: NA
v_gene: TRBV25-1
abundance: NA
j_gene: TRBJ2-2

CDR3nt: TGCGCCAGCAGCCACGCCAACACCGGGGAGCTGTTTTTT
CDR3aa: CASSHANTGELFF
d_gene: NA
v_gene: TRBV4-1
abundance: NA
j_gene: TRBJ2-2

CDR3nt: TGCGCCAGCAGCTTGGTGGCGGGGACTAGCACAGATACGCAGTATTTT
CDR3aa: CASSLVAGTSTDTQYF
d_gene: NA
v_gene: TRBV5-1
abundance: NA
j_gene: TRBJ2-3

CDR3nt: TGTGCCAGCAGCTTAGCGATACGGGACAAATACACAGATACGCAGTATTTT
CDR3aa: CASSLAIRDKYTDTQYF
d_gene: NA
v_gene: TRBV7-6
abundance: NA
j_gene: TRBJ2-3

CDR3nt: TGTGCCGAAAAGGTCCCATACGAAGAGACCCAGTACTTC
CDR3aa: CAEKVPYEETQYF
d_gene: NA
v_gene: TRBV7-9
abundance: NA
j_gene: TRBJ2-5

CDR3nt: TGTGCCAGCAGCCCCCCGGGGGGGGTAGAGACCCAGTACTTC
CDR3aa: CASSPPGGVETQYF
d_gene: TRBD2
v_gene: TRBV7-9
abundance: NA
j_gene: TRBJ2-5

CDR3nt: TGTGCCAGCAGCTTACGGGACAACTACGAGCGGCAGTACTTC
CDR3aa: CASSLRDNYERQYF
d_gene: NA
v_gene: TRBV7-2
abundance: NA
j_gene: TRBJ2-7

CDR3nt: TGTGCCAGCACCCCCGGGACTAGCTCTCCCCCTGACTTC
CDR3aa: CASTPGTSSPPDF
d_gene: TRBD2
v_gene: TRBV7-2
abundance: NA
j_gene: TRBJ2-7

CDR3nt: TGTGCCAGCAGCTTATGGGACCAGTACCAAGAGACCCAGTACTTC
CDR3aa: CASSLWDQYQETQYF
d_gene: NA
v_gene: TRBV11-1
abundance: NA
j_gene: TRBJ2-5

CDR3nt: TGTGCCAGCAATGTGGGCGGCTCCTACGAGCAGTACTTC
CDR3aa: CASNVGGSYEQYF
d_gene: NA
v_gene: TRBV28
abundance: NA
j_gene: TRBJ2-7

CDR3nt: TGTGCCAGCAGCTTAAAAGGGTGGGGCACAGATACGCAGTATTTT
CDR3aa: CASSLKGWGTDTQYF
d_gene: NA
v_gene: TRBV7-3
abundance: few
j_gene: TRBJ2-3

CDR3nt: TGTGCCACCACCTCTGCCCCATCGGACAGACAAGAGACCCAGTACTTC
CDR3aa: CATTSAPSDRQETQYF
d_gene: NA
v_gene: TRBV19
abundance: NA
j_gene: TRBJ2-5

CDR3nt: TGTGCCAGTAGTACCCGGGACAGGCTCTACGAGCAGTACTTC
CDR3aa: CASSTRDRLYEQYF
d_gene: TRBD1
v_gene: TRBV19
abundance: NA
j_gene: TRBJ2-7

CDR3nt: TGTGCCAGCAGTTTACTAGGGGGCGATGGTTCACCCCTCCACTTT
CDR3aa: CASSLLGGDGSPLHF
d_gene: TRBD1
v_gene: TRBV27
abundance: NA
j_gene: TRBJ1-6

CDR3nt: TGCAGCGTAACCGGGACTAGCGGCCCCCTAGGGTCGGATACGCAGTATTTT
CDR3aa: CSVTGTSGPLGSDTQYF
d_gene: TRBD2
v_gene: TRBV29-1
abundance: NA
j_gene: TRBJ2-3

CDR3nt: TGTGCCAGCAGCTTGCCCTTACAAGAGACCCAGTACTTC
CDR3aa: CASSLPLQETQYF
d_gene: NA
v_gene: TRBV5-5
abundance: NA
j_gene: TRBJ2-5

CDR3nt: TGTGCCAGCAGCTCGGACCGGGACAAGGGTGAAAAACTGTTTTTT
CDR3aa: CASSSDRDKGEKLFF
d_gene: NA
v_gene: TRBV7-9
abundance: NA
j_gene: TRBJ1-4

CDR3nt: TGTGCCAGTACCGCCGGGACTAGGTCCACCGGGGAGCTGTTTTTT
CDR3aa: CASTAGTRSTGELFF
d_gene: TRBD2
v_gene: TRBV19
abundance: NA
j_gene: TRBJ2-2

CDR3nt: TGTGCCAGCAGTTACCTTCTGACTAGCGACAATGAGCAGTTCTTC
CDR3aa: CASSYLLTSDNEQFF
d_gene: TRBD2
v_gene: TRBV6-2/TRBV6-3
abundance: NA
j_gene: TRBJ2-1

CDR3nt: TGTGCCAGCAGTGAAGGACAGTCCTCGTACTATGGCTACACCTTC
CDR3aa: CASSEGQSSYYGYTF
d_gene: NA
v_gene: TRBV6-1
abundance: NA
j_gene: TRBJ1-2

CDR3nt: TGCGCCAGCAGCCCAGCGGGAGGGCTCGCAGATACGCAGTATTTT
CDR3aa: CASSPAGGLADTQYF
d_gene: TRBD2
v_gene: TRBV4-1
abundance: NA
j_gene: TRBJ2-3

CDR3nt: TGTGCCAGCAGTCCGATAGCGGGGGGCACAGATACGCAGTATTTT
CDR3aa: CASSPIAGGTDTQYF
d_gene: TRBD2
v_gene: TRBV27
abundance: NA
j_gene: TRBJ2-3

CDR3nt: TGTGCCAGCAACCCGAGGGCCGGGGAGCAGTTCTTC
CDR3aa: CASNPRAGEQFF
d_gene: NA
v_gene: TRBV7-8
abundance: NA
j_gene: TRBJ2-1

CDR3nt: TGTGCCAGTAGTCCATACTCTTTACAGGGCGAAGAGACCCAGTACTTC
CDR3aa: CASSPYSLQGEETQYF
d_gene: NA
v_gene: TRBV19
abundance: NA
j_gene: TRBJ2-5

CDR3nt: TGTGCCAACAGCTTAGATGAGCCTTACGAGCAGTACTTC
CDR3aa: CANSLDEPYEQYF
d_gene: NA
v_gene: TRBV7-2
abundance: NA
j_gene: TRBJ2-7

CDR3nt: TGCAGCGTTGATGGCGGGGGGGCCTACGAGCAGTACTTC
CDR3aa: CSVDGGGAYEQYF
d_gene: TRBD2
v_gene: TRBV29-1
abundance: NA
j_gene: TRBJ2-7

CDR3nt: TGTGCCAGCAGCTTTGAGGAGGGCGCCTACGAGCAGTACTTC
CDR3aa: CASSFEEGAYEQYF
d_gene: NA
v_gene: TRBV7-9
abundance: NA
j_gene: TRBJ2-7

CDR3nt: TGTGCCATCAGTGACGGCTTCCAAGAGACCCAGTACTTC
CDR3aa: CAISDGFQETQYF
d_gene: NA
v_gene: TRBV10-3
abundance: NA
j_gene: TRBJ2-5

CDR3nt: TGTGCCACCAGTGATTTTTCGGGGAGCGCAGATACGCAGTATTTT
CDR3aa: CATSDFSGSADTQYF
d_gene: NA
v_gene: TRBV24-1
abundance: NA
j_gene: TRBJ2-3

CDR3nt: TGTGCCAGCAGTTTAGTAGGACCGGAGAGCAATCAGCCCCAGCATTTT
CDR3aa: CASSLVGPESNQPQHF
d_gene: NA
v_gene: TRBV27
abundance: once
j_gene: TRBJ1-5

CDR3nt: TGCGCCAGCAGCCAAGGAGGGTCCTATAATTCACCCCTCCACTTT
CDR3aa: CASSQGGSYNSPLHF
d_gene: NA
v_gene: TRBV4-1
abundance: NA
j_gene: TRBJ1-6

CDR3nt: TGTGCCAGCAGTGCGGGGACTAGCGGGGGGCTCCAAGAGACCCAGTACTTC
CDR3aa: CASSAGTSGGLQETQYF
d_gene: TRBD2
v_gene: TRBV2
abundance: NA
j_gene: TRBJ2-5

CDR3nt: TGCAGCGTGTCGACAGGTAGCTCCTACGAGCAGTACTTC
CDR3aa: CSVSTGSSYEQYF
d_gene: NA
v_gene: TRBV29-1
abundance: NA
j_gene: TRBJ2-7

CDR3nt: TGTGCCAGCAGCTATGGGTCGTTGGGCTCCTCCTACGAGCAGTACTTC
CDR3aa: CASSYGSLGSSYEQYF
d_gene: NA
v_gene: TRBV7-9
abundance: once
j_gene: TRBJ2-7

CDR3nt: TGTGCCAGTAGTATGTATAGCCGCAATCAGCCCCAGCATTTT
CDR3aa: CASSMYSRNQPQHF
d_gene: NA
v_gene: TRBV19
abundance: NA
j_gene: TRBJ1-5

CDR3nt: TGTGCCAGCAGCTTAAGGTCGACAGGGGCCTCACACGAGCAGTACTTC
CDR3aa: CASSLRSTGASHEQYF
d_gene: TRBD1
v_gene: TRBV7-2
abundance: NA
j_gene: TRBJ2-7

CDR3nt: TGTGCCAGCAGCTTAGAGAACAATGAGCAGTTCTTC
CDR3aa: CASSLENNEQFF
d_gene: NA
v_gene: TRBV7-9
abundance: NA
j_gene: TRBJ2-1

CDR3nt: TGCAGTGCTAGAGATACTGGGACTAGCGGGGTGTACGAGCAGTTCTTC
CDR3aa: CSARDTGTSGVYEQFF
d_gene: TRBD2
v_gene: TRBV20-1
abundance: NA
j_gene: TRBJ2-1

CDR3nt: TGTGCCAGCAGTTACATCCCCGGGACAGGGGGGCCGTCCTACGAGCAGTACTTC
CDR3aa: CASSYIPGTGGPSYEQYF
d_gene: TRBD1
v_gene: TRBV6-5
abundance: NA
j_gene: TRBJ2-7

CDR3nt: TGTGCCTGGAGTGCGCTTCGGGGGATCTACGAGCAGTACTTC
CDR3aa: CAWSALRGIYEQYF
d_gene: NA
v_gene: TRBV30
abundance: NA
j_gene: TRBJ2-7

CDR3nt: TGTGCCAGCAGCCCCCGGGGACTAGCGGGTAACCAAGAGACCCAGTACTTC
CDR3aa: CASSPRGLAGNQETQYF
d_gene: TRBD2
v_gene: TRBV5-4
abundance: NA
j_gene: TRBJ2-5

CDR3nt: TGCGCCAGCAGCCAAGACGAGGGCGAGGGCGTTAGCTCCTACAATGAGCAGTTCTTC
CDR3aa: CASSQDEGEGVSSYNEQFF
d_gene: NA
v_gene: TRBV4-3
abundance: NA
j_gene: TRBJ2-1

CDR3nt: TGCAGCGTTGATAGAACGTCCAATTCCTACAATGAGCAGTTCTTC
CDR3aa: CSVDRTSNSYNEQFF
d_gene: NA
v_gene: TRBV29-1
abundance: NA
j_gene: TRBJ2-1

CDR3nt: TGCGCCAGCAGCCGAGTTACAGGGGGCAACACTGAAGCTTTCTTT
CDR3aa: CASSRVTGGNTEAFF
d_gene: TRBD1
v_gene: TRBV4-1
abundance: NA
j_gene: TRBJ1-1

CDR3nt: TGCAGCGTTGTGAGCCTTTACCGTGGCTACACCTTC
CDR3aa: CSVVSLYRGYTF
d_gene: NA
v_gene: TRBV29-1
abundance: NA
j_gene: TRBJ1-2

CDR3nt: TGTGCCACCGGGACTAGCGAATACAATGAGCAGTTCTTC
CDR3aa: CATGTSEYNEQFF
d_gene: TRBD2
v_gene: TRBV6-2/TRBV6-3
abundance: NA
j_gene: TRBJ2-1

CDR3nt: TGTGCCACCAAGAGGGGCGGGGAGACCCAGTACTTC
CDR3aa: CATKRGGETQYF
d_gene: NA
v_gene: TRBV24-1
abundance: few
j_gene: TRBJ2-5

CDR3nt: TGCGCCAGCAGCTTGGTGGAGAGCGCTGAAGCTTTCTTT
CDR3aa: CASSLVESAEAFF
d_gene: NA
v_gene: TRBV5-1
abundance: NA
j_gene: TRBJ1-1

CDR3nt: TGTGCCAGCAGCCTGGCGGGAGAAATGTACGAGCAGTACTTC
CDR3aa: CASSLAGEMYEQYF
d_gene: TRBD2
v_gene: TRBV5-4
abundance: NA
j_gene: TRBJ2-7

CDR3nt: TGTGCCAGCAGGGACAGCCGCAATGGGGAGCTGTTTTTT
CDR3aa: CASRDSRNGELFF
d_gene: NA
v_gene: TRBV2
abundance: NA
j_gene: TRBJ2-2

CDR3nt: TGTGCCAGCAGTGAAGGGGGCCCAGATACGCAGTATTTT
CDR3aa: CASSEGGPDTQYF
d_gene: TRBD1
v_gene: TRBV6-4
abundance: few
j_gene: TRBJ2-3